This entry concerns a single T cell receptor (beta chain). Data came from immunoSEQ multiplex PCR; TCRdb stores just in-frame clones and leaves some out. Here the sample spans about 110,000 clones, almost 85% being singletons. This sample was taken from a study of control samples from healthy donors and cancer patients. Trimming left V 1 base short and J 6 bases short, with 7 bases between. This CDR3 region has 12 residues. The receptor was derived from a man between 18 and 35 years old in good health. The specimen sequenced was blood. This rearrangement joins TRBV12-3 or TRBV12-4 to TRBJ2-7, with a possible D match to TRBD2 (5 bases). CDR3 DNA: TGTGCCAGCAGTTTAGGCGGGCGCGAGCAGTACGTC. Translation: CASSLGGREQYV.